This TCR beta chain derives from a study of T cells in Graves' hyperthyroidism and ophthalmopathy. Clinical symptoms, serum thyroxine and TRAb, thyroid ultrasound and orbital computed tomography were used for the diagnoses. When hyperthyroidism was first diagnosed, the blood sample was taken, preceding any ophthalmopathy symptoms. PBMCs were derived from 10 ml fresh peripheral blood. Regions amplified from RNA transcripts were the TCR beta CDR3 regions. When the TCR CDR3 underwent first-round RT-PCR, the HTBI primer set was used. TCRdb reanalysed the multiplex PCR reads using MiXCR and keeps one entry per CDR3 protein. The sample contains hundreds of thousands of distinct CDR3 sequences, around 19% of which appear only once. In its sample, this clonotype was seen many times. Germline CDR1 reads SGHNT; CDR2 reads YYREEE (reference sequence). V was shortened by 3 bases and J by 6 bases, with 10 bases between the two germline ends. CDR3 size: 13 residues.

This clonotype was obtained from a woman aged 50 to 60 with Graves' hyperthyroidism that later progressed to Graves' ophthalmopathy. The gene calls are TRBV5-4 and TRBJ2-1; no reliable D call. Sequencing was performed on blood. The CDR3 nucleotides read TGTGCCAGCAGCTCCGACAAGACCAATGAGCAGTTCTTC. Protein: CASSSDKTNEQFF.